Listed here is a single TCR beta chain. Germline loops: CDR1 MDHEN, CDR2 SYDVKM. This CDR3 is 16 amino acids long. V was clipped by 7 bases and J by 2 bases, with 20 bases between them. The data stem from a study of OX40 agonist ivuxolimab in advanced cancers. Repertoires were generated with immunoSEQ multiplex PCR, while TCRdb's copy carries only in-frame clones and drops some. The table has some 50,000 clones, under 90% seen once. The chain carries TRBV28 and TRBJ1-2, with TRBD1 as a possible D gene (5 bases). The sample consisted of CD4+ or CD8+ T cells sorted from blood, taken in a trial of the OX40 agonist ivuxolimab. This TCR derives from an adult with an advanced solid tumor such as melanoma, head and neck, liver or kidney cancer. Written as DNA, the CDR3 is TGTGCCAGCACCCTGGGCCAGGAGGGGATGAACTATGGCTACACCTTC. It is translated as CASTLGQEGMNYGYTF.